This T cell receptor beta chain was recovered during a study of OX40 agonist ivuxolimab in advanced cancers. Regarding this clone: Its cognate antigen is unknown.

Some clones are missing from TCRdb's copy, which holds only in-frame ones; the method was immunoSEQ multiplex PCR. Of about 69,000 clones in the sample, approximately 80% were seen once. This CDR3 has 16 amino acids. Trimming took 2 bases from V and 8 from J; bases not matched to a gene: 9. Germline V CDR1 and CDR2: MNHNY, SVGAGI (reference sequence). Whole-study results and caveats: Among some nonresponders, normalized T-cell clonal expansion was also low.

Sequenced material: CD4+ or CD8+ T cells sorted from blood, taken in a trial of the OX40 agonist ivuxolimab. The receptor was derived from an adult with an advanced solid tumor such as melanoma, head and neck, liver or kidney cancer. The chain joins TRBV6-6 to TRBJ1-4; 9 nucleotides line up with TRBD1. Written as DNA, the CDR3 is TGTGCCAGCAGTTACCGGCTGGGACAGGGAGGAGAAAAACTGTTTTTT. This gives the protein CASSYRLGQGGEKLFF.